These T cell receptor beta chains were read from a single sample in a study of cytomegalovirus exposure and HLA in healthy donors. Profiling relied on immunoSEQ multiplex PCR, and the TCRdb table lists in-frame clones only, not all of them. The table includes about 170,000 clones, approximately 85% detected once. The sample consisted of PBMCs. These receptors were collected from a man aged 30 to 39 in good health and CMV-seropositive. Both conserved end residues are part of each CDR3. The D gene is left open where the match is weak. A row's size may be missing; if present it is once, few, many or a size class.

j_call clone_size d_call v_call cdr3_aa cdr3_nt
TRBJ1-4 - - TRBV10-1 CASIDRCWRVTNEKLFF TGCGCCAGCATTGACAGGTGCTGGCGAGTTACTAATGAAAAACTGTTTTTT
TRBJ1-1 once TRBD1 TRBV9 CASSPWTGHTRNTEAFF TGTGCCAGCAGCCCTTGGACAGGGCACACTAGGAACACTGAAGCTTTCTTT
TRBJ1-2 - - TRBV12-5 CASGLARGYGYTF TGTGCTAGTGGTTTGGCCCGGGGCTATGGCTACACCTTC
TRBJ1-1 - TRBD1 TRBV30 CAWSVRPYRGGGTEAFF TGTGCCTGGAGTGTACGCCCTTACAGGGGTGGGGGCACTGAAGCTTTCTTT
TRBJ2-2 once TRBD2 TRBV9 CASSVGGGSGANTGELFF TGTGCCAGCAGCGTTGGGGGGGGGAGCGGCGCGAACACCGGGGAGCTGTTTTTT
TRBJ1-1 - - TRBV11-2 CASSHGGLGAFF TGTGCCAGCAGCCACGGGGGTTTGGGAGCTTTCTTT
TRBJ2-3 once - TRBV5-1 CASSLLTDTQYF TGCGCCAGCAGCTTACTCACAGATACGCAGTATTTT
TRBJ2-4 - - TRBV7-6 CASSLGPDFGGIQYF TGTGCCAGCAGCTTAGGCCCGGACTTTGGAGGCATTCAGTACTTC
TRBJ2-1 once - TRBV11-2 CASRLSSSYNEQFF TGTGCCAGCAGACTTTCGAGCTCCTACAATGAGCAGTTCTTC
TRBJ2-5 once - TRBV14 CASSRNYQETQYF TGTGCCAGCAGCCGTAACTACCAAGAGACCCAGTACTTC
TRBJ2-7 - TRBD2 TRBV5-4 CASSLVMTGGPREQYF TGTGCCAGCAGCTTGGTTATGACGGGAGGGCCGCGGGAGCAGTACTTC
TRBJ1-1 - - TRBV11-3 CASSLEIAADAFF TGTGCCAGCAGCTTAGAAATCGCGGCTGACGCTTTCTTT
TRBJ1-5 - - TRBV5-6 CASSLLGGGQPQHF TGTGCCAGCAGCTTGTTGGGGGGAGGTCAGCCCCAGCATTTT
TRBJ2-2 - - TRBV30 CAWSRRNRDTGELFF TGTGCCTGGAGTAGGAGGAATAGGGACACCGGGGAGCTGTTTTTT
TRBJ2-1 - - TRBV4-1 CASSQAKVAASYNEQFF TGCGCCAGCAGCCAAGCAAAGGTAGCGGCCTCCTACAATGAGCAGTTCTTC
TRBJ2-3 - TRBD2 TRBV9 CASDPSGIFTDTQYF TGTGCCAGCGATCCTAGCGGGATATTCACAGATACGCAGTATTTT
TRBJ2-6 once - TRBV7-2 CASSPGVGRGPSGANVLTF TGTGCCAGCAGCCCCGGGGTCGGGCGGGGACCCTCTGGGGCCAACGTCCTGACTTTC
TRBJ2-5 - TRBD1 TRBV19 CASSIQGVGETQYF TGTGCCAGTAGTATACAGGGGGTCGGAGAGACCCAGTACTTC
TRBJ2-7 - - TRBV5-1 CASSYEGRGSDEQYF TGCGCCAGCAGTTATGAGGGGAGGGGGTCCGACGAGCAGTACTTC
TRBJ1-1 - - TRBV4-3 CASSQGGPRSEAFF TGCGCCAGCAGCCAAGGTGGGCCCCGAAGTGAAGCTTTCTTT
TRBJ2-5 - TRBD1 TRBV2 CASSRTGAETQYF TGTGCCAGCAGTAGGACAGGGGCTGAGACCCAGTACTTC
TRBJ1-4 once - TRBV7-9 CSSSLGIRGYNEKLFF TGTTCCAGCAGCTTAGGAATAAGAGGGTACAATGAAAAACTGTTTTTT
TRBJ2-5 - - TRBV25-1 CASSDFRERETQYF TGTGCCAGCAGTGATTTTCGGGAGAGGGAGACCCAGTACTTC
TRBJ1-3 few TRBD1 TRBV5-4 CASSVSQGANTIYF TGTGCCAGCAGCGTTTCGCAGGGGGCAAACACCATATATTTT
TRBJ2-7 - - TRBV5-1 CASSPEQYYEQYF TGCGCCAGCAGCCCGGAACAGTACTACGAGCAGTACTTC
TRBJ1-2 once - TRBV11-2 CASSLGEGTKYGYTF TGTGCCAGCAGCTTAGGGGAGGGGACGAAATATGGCTACACCTTC
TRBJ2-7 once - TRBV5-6 CASSSGLKSYEQYF TGTGCCAGCAGCTCGGGACTCAAGTCCTACGAGCAGTACTTC
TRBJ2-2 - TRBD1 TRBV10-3 CAIGTGETGELFF TGTGCCATCGGGACAGGTGAAACCGGGGAGCTGTTTTTT
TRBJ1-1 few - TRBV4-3 CASSQDFGELTEAFF TGCGCCAGCAGCCAAGATTTCGGGGAGTTGACTGAAGCTTTCTTT
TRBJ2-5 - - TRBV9 CASSDPLRETQYF TGTGCCAGCAGCGACCCGCTGCGGGAGACCCAGTACTTC
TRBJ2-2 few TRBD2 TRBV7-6 CASSLVAGGDTGELFF TGTGCCAGCAGCTTAGTAGCGGGAGGTGACACCGGGGAGCTGTTTTTT
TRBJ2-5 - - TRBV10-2 CASSEAALGGRGGTQYF TGCGCCAGCAGTGAAGCGGCGTTAGGAGGCCGCGGTGGCACCCAGTACTTC
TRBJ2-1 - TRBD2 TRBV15 CATSVGLAGEYEQFF TGTGCCACCAGCGTGGGACTAGCGGGAGAATATGAGCAGTTCTTC
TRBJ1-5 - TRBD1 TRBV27 CASSLLGQGSNQPQHF TGTGCCAGCAGTTTATTGGGACAGGGCAGCAATCAGCCCCAGCATTTT
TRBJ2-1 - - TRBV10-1 CASSPGSLPNEQFF TGCGCCAGCAGCCCGGGATCCCTACCTAATGAGCAGTTCTTC
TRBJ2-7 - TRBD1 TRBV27 CASSFGTGTYEQYF TGTGCCAGCAGTTTCGGGACAGGCACCTACGAGCAGTACTTC
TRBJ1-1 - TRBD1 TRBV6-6 CASSFLGQGVAEAFF TGTGCCAGCAGTTTCCTGGGACAGGGGGTCGCTGAAGCTTTCTTT
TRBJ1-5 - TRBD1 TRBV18 CASSPPSRQGRSNQPQHF TGTGCCAGCTCACCGCCAAGCAGACAGGGGCGAAGCAATCAGCCCCAGCATTTT
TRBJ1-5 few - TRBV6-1 CASSEDGRDAPQHF TGTGCCAGCAGTGAAGATGGCAGGGATGCGCCCCAGCATTTT
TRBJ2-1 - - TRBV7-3 CASSLSGRANEQFF TGTGCCAGCAGCTTATCGGGCAGGGCCAATGAGCAGTTCTTC
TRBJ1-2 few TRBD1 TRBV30 CAWSGGQGVINYGYTF TGTGCCTGGAGTGGGGGACAGGGAGTCATCAATTATGGCTACACCTTC
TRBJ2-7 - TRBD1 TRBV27 CASSPRTGLPYEQYF TGTGCCAGCAGTCCTCGGACAGGGCTACCCTACGAGCAGTACTTC
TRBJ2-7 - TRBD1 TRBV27 CASSLGQGWDEQYF TGTGCCAGCAGTTTGGGACAGGGGTGGGACGAGCAGTACTTC